This T cell receptor beta chain was recorded in a study of cytomegalovirus exposure and HLA in healthy donors. Study findings and constraints: The tendency of first-cohort TCR clusters to co-occur in the 90 to 150 validation repertoires emerged from a later analysis. Across donors, most TCRs were seen rarely, yet some public ones were widespread. According to the study, around 150 TCR beta chains were cytomegalovirus-associated.

The roughly 120-subject validation cohort, separate from the roughly 670-subject first cohort, included the donors. Germline assignment: CDR1 MNHEY and CDR2 SVGAGI. Trimming removed 0 bases at V and 4 bases at J, with 15 bases between. The CDR3 is made up of 16 amino acids. With respect to this clone: Its antigen remains unidentified.

TCRdb's copy holds only in-frame clones and misses some; the assay was immunoSEQ multiplex PCR. This table has 160,000 or so clones, approximately 87% appearing once. This TCR was sampled from a woman in her twenties or thirties in good health and CMV-seronegative. Sequenced input: PBMCs. J is TRBJ1-1 and V is TRBV6-5; maybe TRBD1 (6 bases). The DNA of the CDR3 is TGTGCCAGCAGTTACTCGAGAGGGGGGGTACGCACTGAAGCTTTCTTT. Its translation: CASSYSRGGVRTEAFF.